This TCR beta chain was captured in a study of shared clonotypes between healthy human individuals. Study information: CD4 naive and memory got three plates each, CD8 naive two, CD8 memory one.

Study-wide results and caveats: Rarefaction indicated that sorted-subset sequencing remained incomplete although depth was large.

Notes on this clone: Its antigen is still unknown.

CDR1 LNHNV and CDR2 YYDKDF come from the germline V gene (reference sequence). The CDR3 totals 17 residues. After removal of 0 bases from V and 1 base from J, the junction contained 6 bases not matched to a gene. TCRdb's copy holds only in-frame clones and misses some; the assay was immunoSEQ multiplex PCR. The sample yields about 2.3 million clones, 85% to 95% seen once. Sequences were obtained from naive CD4+ T cells from PBMCs. This sample's subset: CD45RA+ positively selected. The chain combines TRBV15 with TRBJ2-5, with 9 bases aligning to TRBD2. This receptor was obtained from a man younger than 35 in good health. Some clones in this sample may be carry-over from other donors' samples. CDR3 sequence reads: CATSRDSYSGSQETQYF. The CDR3 region has the DNA TGTGCCACCAGCAGAGATTCGTATAGCGGGAGCCAAGAGACCCAGTACTTC.